This T cell receptor beta chain was sequenced in a study of cytomegalovirus exposure and HLA in healthy donors. J lost 7 bases, V lost 3 bases, and 10 bases had no gene match. Germline values: CDR1 GTSNPN, CDR2 SVGIG (reference sequence). The CDR3 length is 15 residues. PCR involved 60 Vbeta and 13 Jbeta primers. Profiling relied on immunoSEQ multiplex PCR, and the TCRdb table lists in-frame clones only, not all of them. The data hold around 200,000 clones, with roughly 80% observed a single time. This receptor was obtained from a female donor in good health and CMV-seronegative. Sequencing was done on a sample of PBMCs. J is TRBJ1-2 and V is TRBV30; 11 bases are shared with TRBD1. This CDR3 is CAWRKLLDRGPGYTF. CDR3 bases: TGTGCCTGGAGGAAACTACTGGACAGGGGGCCTGGCTACACCTTC.